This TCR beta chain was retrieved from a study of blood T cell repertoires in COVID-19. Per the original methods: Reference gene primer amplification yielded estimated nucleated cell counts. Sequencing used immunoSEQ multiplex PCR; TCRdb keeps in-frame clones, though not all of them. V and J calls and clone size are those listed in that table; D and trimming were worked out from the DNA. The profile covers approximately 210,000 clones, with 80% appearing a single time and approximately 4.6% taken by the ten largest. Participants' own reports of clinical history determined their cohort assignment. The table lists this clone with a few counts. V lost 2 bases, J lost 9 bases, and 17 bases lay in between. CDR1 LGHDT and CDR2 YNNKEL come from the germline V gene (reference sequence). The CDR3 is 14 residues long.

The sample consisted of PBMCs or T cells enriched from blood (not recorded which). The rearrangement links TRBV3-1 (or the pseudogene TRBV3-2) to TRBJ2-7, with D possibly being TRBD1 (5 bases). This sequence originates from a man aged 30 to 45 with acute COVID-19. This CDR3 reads CASSQRLQLRGQYF. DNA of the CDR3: TGTGCCAGCAGCCAACGCCTACAACTAAGGGGGCAGTACTTC.